The 30 T cell receptor beta chains reported below all come from one sample, sequenced in a study of T cells in localized non-small cell lung cancer. Sequenced by immunoSEQ multiplex PCR; TCRdb stores in-frame clones only, minus some. Of tens of thousands of clones in the sample, about 83% were seen once. Source: peripheral blood, taken before any cancer treatment. The receptors derive from a man between 40 and 70 years old with stage I lung adenocarcinoma.

V is TRBV9 and J is TRBJ2-2; D not certain. V lost 4 bases to trimming and J lost 11 bases, with 12 bases between them. The germline V gene encodes CDR1 SGDLS and CDR2 YYNGEE. The CDR3 totals 12 residues. This chain's CDR3 is CASSQVTNELFF. DNA of the CDR3: TGTGCCAGCAGCCAAGTCACGAACGAGCTGTTTTTT.

This sequence joins TRBV9 and TRBJ2-5, with 9 bases aligning to TRBD2. Germline trimming cut 4 bases from V and 0 bases from J; bases unmatched to any gene: 10. This CDR3 has 17 amino acids. CDR1 and CDR2 (germline): SGDLS, YYNGEE. CDR3 region: CASSPRGLAGNQETQYF. DNA for the CDR3: TGTGCCAGCAGCCCGAGGGGGCTAGCGGGGAACCAAGAGACCCAGTACTTC.

The chain links TRBV5-4 to TRBJ1-2, with 8 bases fitting TRBD1. Germline loops: CDR1 SGHNT, CDR2 YYREEE (reference sequence). V lost 0 bases and J lost 4; bases outside the gene matches: 2. CDR3 size: 14 residues. The CDR3 bases are TGTGCCAGCAGCTTGGACAGGGGGGTCTATGGCTACACCTTC. It specifies CASSLDRGVYGYTF. The whole variable domain, remainder taken from reference TRBV5-4 and TRBJ1-2, is ETGVTQSPTHLIKTRGQQVTLRCSSQSGHNTVSWYQQALGQGPQFIFQYYREEENGRGNFPPRFSGLQFPNYSSELNVNALELDDSALYLCASSLDRGVYGYTFGSGTRLTVV.

In the case of this clone: The sample holds other DNA sequences that translate to the same CDR3. The gene calls are TRBV5-1 and TRBJ2-5, with no clear D. Germline V gene sequence: CDR1 SGHRS, CDR2 YFSETQ. V dropped 2 bases and J dropped 1 base, with 0 bases sitting between them. The CDR3 has 11 amino acids. This chain's CDR3 is CASSFQETQYF. CDR3 bases: TGCGCCAGCAGCTTCCAAGAGACCCAGTACTTC.

This clone has only one observation. The rearrangement joins TRBV5-1 to TRBJ2-2; 7 bases align to TRBD1. Germline CDR1 and CDR2: SGHRS and YFSETQ. The V segment lost 2 bases and the J segment 3 bases; nucleotides outside the gene matches: 7. CDR3 size: 16 residues. DNA of the CDR3: TGCGCCAGCAGCTTCGACGGACAGGCTGACACCGGGGAGCTGTTTTTT. Translating gives CASSFDGQADTGELFF. The full variable domain, rest sourced from reference TRBV5-1 and TRBJ2-2, is KAGVTQTPRYLIKTRGQQVTLSCSPISGHRSVSWYQQTPGQGLQFLFEYFSETQRNKGNFPGRFSGRQFSNSRSEMNVSTLELGDSALYLCASSFDGQADTGELFFGEGSRLTVL.

CDR3: CASSTGTGDFYEQYF. In DNA form, the CDR3 reads TGCGCCAGCAGCACCGGGACAGGGGACTTCTACGAGCAGTACTTC. This chain links TRBV5-1 with TRBJ2-7; 10 bases line up with TRBD1. CDR3 size: 15 residues. The V and J ends lost 4 bases and 3 bases, in that order; junction bases with no gene match: 7. CDR1 and CDR2 from the germline V gene are SGHRS and YFSETQ. Looking up the rest from reference TRBV5-1 and TRBJ2-7 gives the full variable domain: KAGVTQTPRYLIKTRGQQVTLSCSPISGHRSVSWYQQTPGQGLQFLFEYFSETQRNKGNFPGRFSGRQFSNSRSEMNVSTLELGDSALYLCASSTGTGDFYEQYFGPGTRLTVT.

CDR3 sequence (DNA): TGTGCCAGCAGAGGAGGGGTAGCGAACACTGAAGCTTTCTTT. Its protein product is CASRGGVANTEAFF. The genes are TRBV27 and TRBJ1-1; possibly TRBD1 for D (5 bases). The germline CDR1 and CDR2 sequences are MNHEY and SMNVEV (reference sequence). Trimming removed 6 bases from V and 1 base from J, with 12 bases in between. The CDR3 loop spans 14 amino acids.

The chain couples TRBV10-2 to TRBJ2-7; 9 bases are shared with TRBD2. Germline V gene data show CDR1 as WSHSY and CDR2 as SAAADI. The CDR3 consists of 14 residues. The J segment lost 1 base and the V segment lost 7 bases, leaving 5 bases of the junction unmatched. The CDR3: CASTAGGGSYEQYF. Written as DNA, the CDR3 is TGCGCCAGCACGGCGGGAGGGGGGTCCTACGAGCAGTACTTC.

Turning to this clone: The sample carries other DNA sequences with the same CDR3. V usage is TRBV4-1 and J usage is TRBJ2-1; 11 positions match TRBD1. Trimming at V came to 0 bases and at J to 7 bases, leaving 5 bases not matched to a gene. This CDR3 comprises 16 residues. The germline CDR1 and CDR2 sequences are MGHRA and YSYEKL. The CDR3 nucleotides read TGCGCCAGCAGCCAAGATAGGACAGGGGGCTGGAATGAGCAGTTCTTC. This gives the protein CASSQDRTGGWNEQFF.

CDR3 bases: TGTGCCAGCAGCCGACCCCGGGACAGGCCGGCGAGCAATCAGCCCCAGCATTTT. Translated, it gives CASSRPRDRPASNQPQHF. The rearrangement joins TRBV5-5 to TRBJ1-5, with 8 nucleotides matching TRBD1. J was trimmed by 1 base and V by 4 bases; bases with no gene match: 13. The CDR3 has 18 residues. Germline CDR1 SGHKS, CDR2 YYEKEE (reference sequence). Using reference TRBV5-5 and TRBJ1-5 for the parts outside the CDR3, the full variable domain is DAGVTQSPTHLIKTRGQQVTLRCSPISGHKSVSWYQQVLGQGPQFIFQYYEKEERGRGNFPDRFSARQFPNYSSELNVNALLLGDSALYLCASSRPRDRPASNQPQHFGDGTRLSIL.

The rearrangement joins TRBV27 to TRBJ2-7, with 9 nucleotides matching TRBD1. V lost 5 bases to trimming and J lost 6 bases; unmatched junction nucleotides: 5. CDR1 is MNHEY and CDR2 is SMNVEV in the germline V gene (reference sequence). The CDR3 runs to 13 residues. Here the CDR3 DNA reads TGTGCCAGCAGTCTCGGACAGGGGCTCGAGCAGTACTTC. Translated, it gives CASSLGQGLEQYF.

The J gene is TRBJ2-7, the V gene TRBV5-4; 13 nucleotides agree with TRBD2. The J segment lost 8 bases and the V segment lost 4 bases, leaving 12 bases of the junction unmatched. Germline CDR1 SGHNT, CDR2 YYREEE (reference sequence). The CDR3 consists of 16 residues. CDR3 nucleotide sequence: TGTGCCAGCAGCCCAGGACTAGCGGGGGCCGGTAACAAGCAGTACTTC. Protein product: CASSPGLAGAGNKQYF.

The rearrangement links TRBV28 to TRBJ2-5; 7 nucleotides agree with TRBD1. Per the germline V gene, CDR1 is MDHEN and CDR2 is SYDVKM. The CDR3 length is 14 residues. Trimming cost V 6 bases and J 2 bases; bases outside gene matches: 6. The CDR3 is CASSTGTEQETQYF. The CDR3 coding sequence is TGTGCCAGCAGCACCGGGACAGAACAAGAGACCCAGTACTTC.

The chain couples TRBV7-3 to TRBJ1-2; D unresolved. This CDR3 region has 13 residues. V was pared by 5 bases and J by 2 bases, with 9 bases between. CDR1 is SGHTA and CDR2 is FQGTGA in the germline V gene. CDR3 amino acids: CASSPERNYGYTF. The CDR3 nucleotides are TGTGCCAGCAGCCCTGAAAGAAACTATGGCTACACCTTC.

The V call is TRBV29-1, the J call TRBJ2-6; D is unclear. V was trimmed by 3 bases and J by 3 bases, leaving 6 bases between them. CDR3 length: 13 residues. Looked up from germline, CDR1 is SQVTM and CDR2 is ANQGSEA. CDR3 coding DNA: TGCAGCGTTGATGGAAGTGGGGCCAACGTCCTGACTTTC. Translation: CSVDGSGANVLTF. The full variable domain, its missing parts supplied by reference TRBV29-1 and TRBJ2-6, is SAVISQKPSRDICQRGTSLTIQCQVDSQVTMMFWYRQQPGQSLTLIATANQGSEATYESGFVIDKFPISRPNLTFSTLTVSNMSPEDSSIYLCSVDGSGANVLTFGAGSRLTVL.

V usage is TRBV5-4 and J usage is TRBJ2-3; possible D gene TRBD1, 6 bases. CDR3 length: 15 residues. V lost 4 bases and J 9 bases, leaving 21 bases between the germline ends. CDR1 SGHNT and CDR2 YYREEE come from the germline V gene (reference sequence). The CDR3 sequence is CASSQRIMGAWTQYF. As DNA, the CDR3 is TGTGCCAGCAGCCAACGTATAATGGGGGCTTGGACGCAGTATTTT.

The CDR3, as DNA: TGCGCCAGCAGCCAAGATTTTGTAGCCTACACTGAAGCTTTCTTT. It codes for CASSQDFVAYTEAFF. V and J are TRBV4-3 and TRBJ1-1; D is unclear. Germline values: CDR1 LGHNA, CDR2 YSLEER. V was trimmed by 0 bases and J by 3 bases, leaving 11 bases between them. There are 15 residues in the CDR3.

J is TRBJ1-3 and V is TRBV5-1; D is ambiguous. Trimming left V 4 bases short and J 0 bases short, with 11 bases between. Germline CDR1 and CDR2: SGHRS and YFSETQ. The CDR3 runs 15 residues. This CDR3 reads CASSPDGYSGNTIYF. The DNA of the CDR3 is TGCGCCAGCAGCCCAGACGGGTACTCTGGAAACACCATATATTTT. The full variable domain, its missing parts supplied by reference TRBV5-1 and TRBJ1-3, is KAGVTQTPRYLIKTRGQQVTLSCSPISGHRSVSWYQQTPGQGLQFLFEYFSETQRNKGNFPGRFSGRQFSNSRSEMNVSTLELGDSALYLCASSPDGYSGNTIYFGEGSWLTVV.

The J gene is TRBJ2-2, the V gene TRBV5-1, with D hard to call. Deletions cut 0 bases from V and 8 bases from J, with 8 bases between. The CDR3 has 13 amino acids. From germline, CDR1 is SGHRS and CDR2 YFSETQ. CDR3 amino acids: CASSLDGGGELFF. CDR3 in DNA: TGCGCCAGCAGCTTGGACGGCGGAGGGGAGCTGTTTTTT. The full variable domain, its missing parts supplied by reference TRBV5-1 and TRBJ2-2, is KAGVTQTPRYLIKTRGQQVTLSCSPISGHRSVSWYQQTPGQGLQFLFEYFSETQRNKGNFPGRFSGRQFSNSRSEMNVSTLELGDSALYLCASSLDGGGELFFGEGSRLTVL.

The sample holds a few counts of this clone. The V call is TRBV7-3, the J call TRBJ2-2; 11 nucleotides match TRBD2. Germline V gives CDR1 SGHTA, CDR2 FQGTGA. V gave up 2 bases and J gave up 1 base; unmatched junction bases: 9. The length of the CDR3 is 19 residues. CDR3 nucleotide sequence: TGTGCCAGCAGCTTATATGGGATAGCGGGAGGGCGGAACACCGGGGAGCTGTTTTTT. Translation gives CASSLYGIAGGRNTGELFF. Based on the CDR3 plus reference TRBV7-3 and TRBJ2-2, the full variable domain is GAGVSQTPSNKVTEKGKYVELRCDPISGHTALYWYRQSLGQGPEFLIYFQGTGAADDSGLPNDRFFAVRPEGSVSTLKIQRTERGDSAVYLCASSLYGIAGGRNTGELFFGEGSRLTVL.

The chain combines TRBV2 with TRBJ1-1, with D unresolved. V was shortened by 7 bases and J by 1 base, with 13 bases between the two germline ends. CDR3 size: 14 residues. Per the germline V gene, CDR1 is SNHLY and CDR2 is FYNNEI. DNA of the CDR3: TGTGCCAGCACCCGAAGTTTCTCGAACACTGAAGCTTTCTTT. Residues: CASTRSFSNTEAFF.

The J gene is TRBJ2-7, the V gene TRBV7-9; 11 nucleotides line up with TRBD2. Trimming cost V 4 bases and J 5 bases; bases outside gene matches: 7. The CDR3 sequence is 15 residues long. The germline V gene encodes CDR1 SEHNR and CDR2 FQNEAQ (reference sequence). In DNA, the CDR3 is TGTGCCAGCAGCTCGACTAGCGGGATGGAAAACGAGCAGTACTTC. This translates into CASSSTSGMENEQYF.

On this clone: Because the CDR3's place on the DNA is in doubt, the DNA is left out and the CDR3 is given as listed by TCRdb. The chain links TRBV21-1 to TRBJ2-3. TRBV21-1 is flagged as a pseudogene. The CDR3 sequence runs 18 residues, both termini included. The CDR3 sequence is CASSKTSHVGVGTDTQYF.

The chain carries TRBV28 and TRBJ2-5; D remains unclear. Per germline, CDR1 MDHEN and CDR2 SYDVKM. V was clipped by 6 bases and J by 2 bases, with 13 bases between them. This CDR3 contains 14 residues. CDR3 sequence (DNA): TGTGCCAGCAGGCCCGGGCTTTCACAAGAGACCCAGTACTTC. This sequence encodes CASRPGLSQETQYF.

This rearrangement joins TRBV5-1 to TRBJ2-2, with TRBD2 identical over 9 bases. Germline CDR1 reads SGHRS; CDR2 reads YFSETQ. V lost 2 bases to trimming and J lost 4 bases; unmatched junction nucleotides: 6. The CDR3 is made up of 16 amino acids. DNA of the CDR3: TGCGCCAGCAGCTTCTTTAGCGGGAGAGGCACCGGGGAGCTGTTTTTT. It encodes CASSFFSGRGTGELFF.

V and J are TRBV30 and TRBJ1-2, with D possibly being TRBD1 (5 bases). The V and J ends lost 2 bases and 4 bases respectively, with 23 bases between them. The CDR3 runs to 17 residues. The germline CDR1 and CDR2 sequences are GTSNPN and SVGIG (reference sequence). CDR3 nucleotides: TGTGCCTGGAGTCGAGGGGCGAAGCCTCTTAATCCCTATGGCTACACCTTC. It yields the protein CAWSRGAKPLNPYGYTF.

The rearrangement uses TRBV4-3 and TRBJ2-2; D uncertain. Per the germline V gene, CDR1 is LGHNA and CDR2 is YSLEER. Trimming removed 0 bases at V and 2 bases at J, with 7 bases between. The length of the CDR3 is 15 residues. CDR3 residues: CASSQDPRNTGELFF. Written as DNA, the CDR3 is TGCGCCAGCAGCCAAGATCCGCGTAACACCGGGGAGCTGTTTTTT.

There are a few counts of this clone. The chain has TRBV5-4 and TRBJ2-3, with D tentatively TRBD1 (5 bases). Trimming took 2 bases from V and 1 from J, leaving 11 bases between them. Germline V lookup: CDR1 SGHNT, CDR2 YYREEE (reference sequence). This CDR3 is built from 15 residues. The CDR3 here is CASSLQVSGTDTQYF. The CDR3 nucleotides read TGTGCCAGCAGCTTACAGGTATCAGGCACAGATACGCAGTATTTT.

The V gene is TRBV2, the J gene TRBJ2-7; 9 nucleotides agree with TRBD1. The CDR3 is 14 residues long. The germline CDR1 and CDR2 sequences are SNHLY and FYNNEI. V shed 6 bases and J 3 bases; nucleotides not matched to a gene: 6. The CDR3, as DNA: TGTGCCAGCAGGGCCGGGACAGGGTTCTACGAGCAGTACTTC. Amino acid sequence: CASRAGTGFYEQYF.

This chain uses TRBV7-2 with TRBJ1-2, with D maybe TRBD1 (5 bases). The V end was cut by 5 bases, the J end by 6 bases, with 16 bases between. Germline CDR1 SGHTA, CDR2 FQGNSA. The CDR3 sequence is 14 residues long. CDR3 coding DNA: TGTGCCAGCAGCCCAGCGGGGGTTGTGGATGGCTACACCTTC. The encoded protein is CASSPAGVVDGYTF.